This paragraph reports one T cell receptor (beta chain). This table comes from immunoSEQ multiplex PCR, and its TCRdb copy is limited to in-frame clones, with some not included. The sample gives 72,000 or so clones, approximately 87% of which show up once; approximately 2.8% is in the top ten. This specimen belongs to a study of neoadjuvant anti-PD-1 for oral cavity cancer. Study-level background: Most patients had three to four biweekly doses of 3 mg/kg nivolumab before resection.

The CDR3 consists of 14 residues. V was pared by 5 bases and J by 2 bases, with 5 bases of the junction left unmatched. Germline V gives CDR1 SGHRS, CDR2 YFSETQ. Time point here: after neoadjuvant nivolumab, at surgical resection. These newly diagnosed stage II-IVA oral cavity squamous cell carcinoma patients had no prior systemic or radiation treatment. The starting material was PBMCs, obtained after nivolumab (anti-PD-1) treatment. The rearrangement links TRBV5-1 to TRBJ2-3, with 7 bases that match TRBD1. The origin of this receptor is a person between 35 and 79 years old with oral cavity squamous cell carcinoma. DNA for the CDR3: TGCGCCAGCAGTCCGGGACAGAACACAGATACGCAGTATTTT. Translation: CASSPGQNTDTQYF.